Each of the 9 T cell receptor beta chains below was sequenced from the same sample in a study of CD8 T cells in Susac syndrome. Reverse transcription used roughly 0.45 to 1 ug RNA and random hexamers. TCRdb re-called the immunoSEQ multiplex PCR reads with MiXCR, one entry per CDR3 protein. Among around 140,000 distinct CDR3 sequences, approximately 94% were seen once, and the ten largest hold over 0.07%. Sample: CD4+ T cells from PBMCs. These receptors were collected from a human donor in good health.

As DNA, the CDR3 is TGTGCCAGCAGCGTGGGGGGAGGCTCTGGAAACACCATATATTTT. The encoded protein is CASSVGGGSGNTIYF. V is TRBV5-4 and J is TRBJ1-3; maybe TRBD1 (5 bases). CDR3 size: 15 residues. Germline CDR1 is SGHNT and CDR2 is YYREEE (reference sequence). Trimming took off 4 bases at V and 0 bases at J, with 11 bases between the two ends.

The chain has TRBV5-1 and TRBJ1-2, with 8 bases that match TRBD1. The CDR3 covers 15 residues. Unmatched junction bases numbered 9, after V lost 0 bases and J lost 8 bases. The germline V gene encodes CDR1 SGHRS and CDR2 YFSETQ. The CDR3 DNA is TGCGCCAGCAGCTTGGAAATTCGGACAGGGAGAGGCTACACCTTC. This translates into CASSLEIRTGRGYTF.

This rearrangement joins TRBV20-1 to TRBJ2-4; D perhaps matches TRBD2 (5 bases). Trimming cost V 0 bases and J 5 bases, with 14 bases left between them. Germline-derived CDR1 and CDR2 are DFQATT and SNEGSKA (reference sequence). The CDR3 spans 15 residues. In nucleotides, the CDR3 is TGCAGTGCTAGAGACCCCCCGCGGGCCCAAAACATTCAGTACTTC. Its translation: CSARDPPRAQNIQYF.

The rearrangement links TRBV6-5 to TRBJ2-2, with 8 bases identical to TRBD1. V shed 5 bases, J shed 0 bases, and the junction held 2 bases outside the gene matches. The CDR3 sequence is 15 residues long. The germline gives CDR1 MNHEY, CDR2 SVGAGI. CDR3 in amino acids: CASSLDRANTGELFF. The CDR3 nucleotides read TGTGCCAGCAGTCTGGACAGGGCGAACACCGGGGAGCTGTTTTTT.

The chain has TRBV10-3 and TRBJ2-7; TRBD1 matches at 9 bases. Germline assignment: CDR1 ENHRY and CDR2 SYGVKD. The CDR3 is 15 residues long. V was clipped by 3 bases and J by 7 bases; unmatched bases: 10. The CDR3 loop is CAISDRDRAPREQYF. In nucleotides, the CDR3 is TGTGCCATCAGTGACCGGGACAGGGCCCCTCGGGAGCAGTACTTC.

CDR3 nucleotide sequence: TGTGCCAGCAGTTTCAGGTTTCGTCGGTATCCTGGAAACACCATATATTTT. This gives the protein CASSFRFRRYPGNTIYF. The rearrangement joins TRBV28 to TRBJ1-3; D remains unclear. Germline V lookup: CDR1 MDHEN, CDR2 SYDVKM. The CDR3 consists of 17 residues. The V end was cut by 3 bases, the J end by 2 bases, with 17 bases between.

The rearrangement joins TRBV9 to TRBJ1-2; D remains ambiguous. CDR3 length equals 13 residues. The germline V and J ends were trimmed by 0 bases and 8 bases, with 11 bases remaining between them. Germline V gives CDR1 SGDLS, CDR2 YYNGEE. CDR3 nucleotides: TGTGCCAGCAGCGTAGACCGGGCCTCGGGCTACACCTTC. Translating it yields CASSVDRASGYTF.

Only a few counts were recorded for this clonotype. The rearrangement joins TRBV29-1 to TRBJ1-4; 9 nucleotides agree with TRBD1. Germline values: CDR1 SQVTM, CDR2 ANQGSEA. The ends lost 3 bases at V and 5 bases at J; junction bases unmatched: 4. The CDR3 length is 14 residues. The CDR3 here is CSVDPTGGNEKLFF. CDR3 nucleotide sequence: TGCAGCGTTGACCCGACAGGGGGGAATGAAAAACTGTTTTTT.

V and J are TRBV20-1 and TRBJ1-1; D gene unclear. The germline V gene encodes CDR1 DFQATT and CDR2 SNEGSKA (reference sequence). The CDR3 loop spans 11 amino acids. Between the trimmed V and J ends, which lost 5 bases and 7 bases, there was a span of 11 bases. The CDR3 coding sequence is TGCAGTGCTCTAGTACGGCTTGAAGCTTTCTTT. Protein sequence: CSALVRLEAFF.